The 6 T cell receptor beta chains presented below share a single source sample, sequenced in a study of blood T cell repertoires in COVID-19. Repertoires were generated with immunoSEQ multiplex PCR, while TCRdb's copy carries only in-frame clones and drops some. Here the sample spans about 170,000 clones, roughly 84% being singletons. Material for sequencing was peripheral blood. These receptor sequences come from a man older than 75 with COVID-19, enrolled during active disease.

The rearrangement links TRBV11-3 to TRBJ2-3; 10 nucleotides line up with TRBD2. This CDR3 comprises 16 residues. The ends lost 5 bases at V and 3 bases at J; junction bases unmatched: 8. Germline V CDR1 and CDR2: SGHNT, YENEEA. The CDR3 reads CASSHDSGGITDTQYF. DNA for the CDR3: TGTGCCAGCAGCCACGATAGCGGGGGGATTACAGATACGCAGTATTTT.

J is TRBJ1-5 and V is TRBV7-2; 11 bases are a match to TRBD1. The V gene's germline CDR1 is SGHTA and CDR2 FQGNSA. Unmatched junction bases numbered 5, after V lost 1 base and J lost 9 bases. This CDR3 is 15 amino acids long. The CDR3 protein is CASSLVGTGGRPQHF. CDR3 in DNA: TGTGCCAGCAGCTTAGTTGGGACAGGGGGGAGGCCCCAGCATTTT.

The V call is TRBV10-3, the J call TRBJ1-2; TRBD1 matches 7 bases. This CDR3 is built from 18 residues. Germline V gives CDR1 ENHRY, CDR2 SYGVKD. With 2 bases clipped from V and 0 bases from J, the junction kept 12 bases outside the gene matches. This CDR3 is CAISERGRGTASNYGYTF. The CDR3 DNA sequence: TGTGCCATCAGTGAGCGCGGGAGGGGGACAGCGTCTAACTATGGCTACACCTTC.

This clone was observed once. The DNA for the CDR3 is TGCGCCAGCAGCGTCATGGCGGAAGGAAATTCACCCCTCCACTTT. Its protein product is CASSVMAEGNSPLHF. The chain joins TRBV5-1 to TRBJ1-6, with D hard to call. CDR1 and CDR2 (germline): SGHRS, YFSETQ. V was pared by 4 bases and J by 7 bases, with 15 bases between. The CDR3 totals 15 residues.

CDR3 sequence: CASSQPSGGTQYF. CDR3 sequence (DNA): TGTGCCAGCAGCCAGCCTTCCGGGGGGACCCAGTACTTC. The chain carries TRBV3-1 (or the pseudogene TRBV3-2) and TRBJ2-5, with D possibly being TRBD2 (6 bases). In germline, CDR1 is LGHDT, CDR2 YNNKEL (reference sequence). There are 13 residues in the CDR3. Trimming left V 3 bases short and J 7 bases short, with 12 bases between.

A few counts support this clone. The gene calls are TRBV7-2 and TRBJ1-5, with a weak D call TRBD1 (6 bases). Trimming cost V 5 bases and J 0 bases, with 14 bases left between them. The length of the CDR3 is 16 residues. The germline V gene has CDR1 SGHTA and CDR2 FQGNSA. The CDR3 spells CASSDGAGDSNQPQHF. The CDR3 DNA reads as TGTGCCAGCAGCGACGGAGCAGGGGATAGCAATCAGCCCCAGCATTTT.